The rows below give T cell receptor beta chains drawn from one sample of a study of blood T cell repertoires in COVID-19. The assay was immunoSEQ multiplex PCR, and TCRdb's table has in-frame clones only and misses some. Here the sample spans about 160,000 clones, 90% being singletons. Specimen: peripheral blood. These receptors all come from a man aged 50 to 59 with acute or convalescent COVID-19. Each CDR3 is given with its conserved first and last residue. D genes are given only for firm matches. Not every row has a clone size; where given, it reads once, few, many or a size class.

CDR3: CASSLGQGGEKLFF; DNA: TGTGCCAGCAGCTTGGGACAGGGAGGCGAAAAACTGTTTTTT; J: TRBJ1-4; D: TRBD1; size: NA; V: TRBV5-6
CDR3: CASSQLLIYQETQYF; DNA: TGTGCCAGCAGCCAACTTTTAATTTACCAAGAGACCCAGTACTTC; J: TRBJ2-5; D: NA; size: NA; V: TRBV3-1/TRBV3-2
CDR3: CASSQEVGLESGKLFF; DNA: TGTGCCAGCAGCCAAGAGGTGGGGCTAGAATCTGGAAAACTGTTTTTT; J: TRBJ1-4; D: NA; size: NA; V: TRBV4-2
CDR3: CASSVDPDRAYEQYF; DNA: TGTGCCAGCAGCGTAGACCCGGACAGGGCCTACGAGCAGTACTTC; J: TRBJ2-7; D: TRBD1; size: NA; V: TRBV9
CDR3: CASSVVPLPLAGGNNEQFF; DNA: TGTGCCAGCAGCGTAGTCCCCCTACCTTTAGCGGGGGGAAACAATGAGCAGTTCTTC; J: TRBJ2-1; D: TRBD2; size: NA; V: TRBV9
CDR3: CASSIYGDIPYEQYF; DNA: TGTGCCAGCAGCATATATGGGGACATTCCCTACGAGCAGTACTTC; J: TRBJ2-7; D: NA; size: NA; V: TRBV5-4
CDR3: CASKATGGGGELFF; DNA: TGTGCCAGCAAGGCCACAGGGGGCGGCGGGGAGCTGTTTTTT; J: TRBJ2-2; D: TRBD1; size: NA; V: TRBV7-2
CDR3: CASEPGTGGTDTQYF; DNA: TGTGCCAGTGAGCCGGGGACAGGGGGCACAGATACGCAGTATTTT; J: TRBJ2-3; D: TRBD1; size: NA; V: TRBV27
CDR3: CASSPGHGGSVQETQYF; DNA: TGTGCCAGCAGCCCGGGCCATGGGGGGTCCGTCCAAGAGACCCAGTACTTC; J: TRBJ2-5; D: NA; size: few; V: TRBV9
CDR3: CAWSPRGSQPQHF; DNA: TGTGCCTGGAGTCCCCGGGGGTCTCAGCCCCAGCATTTT; J: TRBJ1-5; D: NA; size: NA; V: TRBV30
CDR3: CASSLQQGQGQETQYF; DNA: TGTGCCAGCAGCTTACAGCAGGGACAGGGCCAAGAGACCCAGTACTTC; J: TRBJ2-5; D: TRBD1; size: NA; V: TRBV4-2
CDR3: CASRRFGTSGSGNEQFF; DNA: TGTGCCAGCAGACGATTCGGGACTAGCGGGAGCGGGAATGAGCAGTTCTTC; J: TRBJ2-1; D: TRBD2; size: NA; V: TRBV7-9
CDR3: CASSQTPTAQETQYF; DNA: TGTGCCAGCAGCCAAACCCCGACAGCCCAAGAGACCCAGTACTTC; J: TRBJ2-5; D: NA; size: NA; V: TRBV5-5
CDR3: CATERVSYNEQFF; DNA: TGTGCCACCGAGCGGGTTTCCTACAATGAGCAGTTCTTC; J: TRBJ2-1; D: NA; size: NA; V: TRBV15
CDR3: CASSPLGLADTQYF; DNA: TGTGCCAGCAGTCCACTAGGTTTGGCAGATACGCAGTATTTT; J: TRBJ2-3; D: NA; size: NA; V: TRBV27
CDR3: CASKDRGRGSPLHF; DNA: TGTGCCAGCAAGGACAGGGGTCGAGGTTCACCCCTCCACTTT; J: TRBJ1-6; D: TRBD1; size: NA; V: TRBV2
CDR3: CASSINAGTGSAHSPLHF; DNA: TGTGCCAGTAGTATAAACGCCGGGACCGGGAGTGCGCATTCACCCCTCCACTTT; J: TRBJ1-6; D: NA; size: medium-sized; V: TRBV19
CDR3: CASSFPGSADSGNTIYF; DNA: TGTGCCAGCAGCTTCCCCGGTAGTGCGGACTCTGGAAACACCATATATTTT; J: TRBJ1-3; D: NA; size: NA; V: TRBV7-9
CDR3: CASSLEFPSGELFF; DNA: TGTGCCAGCAGTTTAGAGTTCCCCTCCGGGGAGCTGTTTTTT; J: TRBJ2-2; D: NA; size: NA; V: TRBV28
CDR3: CASSYSRGNTIYF; DNA: TGTGCCAGCAGTTACTCGAGAGGAAACACCATATATTTT; J: TRBJ1-3; D: NA; size: NA; V: TRBV6-6
CDR3: CASSYSGAGVEKLFF; DNA: TGTGCCAGCAGTTACTCAGGGGCAGGGGTTGAAAAACTGTTTTTT; J: TRBJ1-4; D: NA; size: NA; V: TRBV6-5
CDR3: CASSLESYGYTF; DNA: TGTGCCAGCAGTTTAGAGAGCTATGGCTACACCTTC; J: TRBJ1-2; D: NA; size: NA; V: TRBV12-3/TRBV12-4
CDR3: CTSSHAGTSGGAATRELFF; DNA: TGCACCAGCAGCCACGCCGGGACTAGCGGGGGGGCCGCCACCAGGGAGCTGTTTTTT; J: TRBJ2-2; D: NA; size: NA; V: TRBV1
CDR3: CASSLNSGGRQPQHF; DNA: TGTGCCAGCAGTTTAAACTCCGGGGGACGTCAGCCCCAGCATTTT; J: TRBJ1-5; D: NA; size: NA; V: TRBV28
CDR3: CASSPLLVRGETQYF; DNA: TGTGCCAGCAGCCCGCTGTTGGTCCGGGGGGAGACCCAGTACTTC; J: TRBJ2-5; D: NA; size: NA; V: TRBV3-1/TRBV3-2
CDR3: CASSQDTSGANVLTF; DNA: TGTGCCAGCAGCCAAGACACTTCTGGGGCCAACGTCCTGACTTTC; J: TRBJ2-6; D: NA; size: NA; V: TRBV3-1/TRBV3-2
CDR3: CASSFSGTSGGALYNEQFF; DNA: TGTGCCAGCAGCTTCTCGGGGACTAGCGGGGGAGCCCTCTACAATGAGCAGTTCTTC; J: TRBJ2-1; D: TRBD2; size: once; V: TRBV7-2
CDR3: CASSPLAGTHYQPQHF; DNA: TGTGCCAGTAGCCCCCTAGCCGGGACACATTATCAGCCCCAGCATTTT; J: TRBJ1-5; D: NA; size: NA; V: TRBV19
CDR3: CASKAGGVGEQFF; DNA: TGTGCCAGCAAAGCGGGGGGTGTTGGTGAGCAGTTCTTC; J: TRBJ2-1; D: TRBD2; size: once; V: TRBV9
CDR3: CASTTLVDRSYNEQFF; DNA: TGTGCCAGCACCACCCTGGTAGACAGATCCTACAATGAGCAGTTCTTC; J: TRBJ2-1; D: NA; size: once; V: TRBV28
CDR3: CASSYSGTNEKLFF; DNA: TGTGCCAGCAGTTATTCCGGGACTAATGAAAAACTGTTTTTT; J: TRBJ1-4; D: NA; size: NA; V: TRBV6-5
CDR3: CASSVEIGGTVGNSPLHF; DNA: TGTGCCAGCAGCGTAGAGATAGGGGGGACAGTAGGAAATTCACCCCTCCACTTT; J: TRBJ1-6; D: TRBD1; size: NA; V: TRBV9
CDR3: CASSPSEGRVYEQYF; DNA: TGTGCCAGCAGCCCCTCAGAGGGAAGGGTCTACGAGCAGTACTTC; J: TRBJ2-7; D: NA; size: NA; V: TRBV7-6
CDR3: CASSPQGIGVSPLHF; DNA: TGTGCCAGCAGTCCCCAGGGTATTGGAGTTTCACCCCTCCACTTT; J: TRBJ1-6; D: NA; size: NA; V: TRBV6-5
CDR3: CASSKGQPPAYEQYF; DNA: TGCGCCAGCAGCAAGGGACAGCCGCCAGCCTACGAGCAGTACTTC; J: TRBJ2-7; D: TRBD1; size: NA; V: TRBV4-1
CDR3: CASSQFITRRGGRGIQYF; DNA: TGCGCCAGCAGCCAATTTATAACGCGGCGGGGGGGCCGGGGCATTCAGTACTTC; J: TRBJ2-4; D: TRBD2; size: NA; V: TRBV4-1
CDR3: CASSEPAGAKNTIYF; DNA: TGTGCCAGCAGTGAACCCGCAGGGGCAAAAAACACCATATATTTT; J: TRBJ1-3; D: NA; size: NA; V: TRBV6-1
CDR3: CAWRGGGAVYEKLFF; DNA: TGTGCCTGGAGGGGAGGGGGGGCCGTTTATGAAAAACTGTTTTTT; J: TRBJ1-4; D: NA; size: once; V: TRBV30
CDR3: CASSRDRGTDTQYF; DNA: TGTGCCAGTAGTCGGGACAGGGGAACAGATACGCAGTATTTT; J: TRBJ2-3; D: TRBD1; size: NA; V: TRBV19
CDR3: CASSEFQGYSNQPQHF; DNA: TGTGCCAGCAGTGAATTCCAGGGGTATAGCAATCAGCCCCAGCATTTT; J: TRBJ1-5; D: NA; size: NA; V: TRBV2
CDR3: CASSMTGGGQPQHF; DNA: TGTGCCAGTAGTATGACAGGGGGAGGTCAGCCCCAGCATTTT; J: TRBJ1-5; D: TRBD1; size: NA; V: TRBV19
CDR3: CASSRGLAGARTGELFF; DNA: TGTGCCAGCAGCCGGGGACTAGCGGGAGCGAGAACCGGGGAGCTGTTTTTT; J: TRBJ2-2; D: TRBD2; size: NA; V: TRBV14
CDR3: CATIGLGAFNQPQHF; DNA: TGTGCCACCATAGGGCTGGGGGCATTTAATCAGCCCCAGCATTTT; J: TRBJ1-5; D: NA; size: NA; V: TRBV24-1
CDR3: CASSSGQGGQPQHF; DNA: TGCGCCAGCAGTTCCGGGCAGGGAGGTCAGCCCCAGCATTTT; J: TRBJ1-5; D: NA; size: few; V: TRBV5-1
CDR3: CASSLTGDLYNSPLHF; DNA: TGCGCCAGCAGCTTGACAGGGGACCTCTATAATTCACCCCTCCACTTT; J: TRBJ1-6; D: TRBD1; size: NA; V: TRBV5-1
CDR3: CASSHGGANTGELFF; DNA: TGTGCCAGCAGCCATGGGGGGGCGAACACCGGGGAGCTGTTTTTT; J: TRBJ2-2; D: TRBD2; size: few; V: TRBV3-1/TRBV3-2
CDR3: CASSQLAGGVETQYF; DNA: TGTGCCAGCAGCCAGCTAGCGGGAGGGGTAGAGACCCAGTACTTC; J: TRBJ2-5; D: TRBD2; size: NA; V: TRBV3-1/TRBV3-2
CDR3: CASSQVGRRENIQYF; DNA: TGCGCCAGCAGCCAAGTGGGACGGAGGGAAAACATTCAGTACTTC; J: TRBJ2-4; D: NA; size: NA; V: TRBV4-1
CDR3: CASSTGQGGNYGYTF; DNA: TGCGCCAGCAGCACGGGACAGGGAGGTAACTATGGCTACACCTTC; J: TRBJ1-2; D: TRBD1; size: NA; V: TRBV5-1
CDR3: CASSQSGSGYTEAFF; DNA: TGTGCCAGCTCACAATCAGGGTCGGGTTACACTGAAGCTTTCTTT; J: TRBJ1-1; D: NA; size: NA; V: TRBV18
CDR3: CASSLVGSTGELFF; DNA: TGTGCCAGCAGCTTAGTTGGCTCCACCGGGGAGCTGTTTTTT; J: TRBJ2-2; D: NA; size: NA; V: TRBV7-8
CDR3: CASSEYETTTDTIYF; DNA: TGTGCCAGCAGTGAATATGAGACAACGACGGACACCATATATTTT; J: TRBJ1-3; D: NA; size: NA; V: TRBV25-1